This TCR beta chain is from a study of PD-L1 blockade in urothelial cancer (dated by TCRdb to about 2017). For context, the study as a whole: All patients started therapy in about 2014 and received atezolizumab 1,200 mg intravenously every 3 weeks. An ECOG performance status of 0 or 1 was recorded for the patients, and 0 to 3 prior chemotherapy regimens had been received by the patients. Blood samples were analyzed at 3 weeks after treatment start (second dose) and at 6 weeks after treatment start. Nine or ten patients reached durable clinical benefit, while about 20 patients did not. TCR sequencing covered pretreatment tumor samples and matched, serially collected peripheral blood taken before and after atezolizumab treatment. Twenty-five of 29 patients were identified as males with urothelial cancer of bladder origin, and a prior smoking history was reported by 18 of 29 patients. In the same patients, whole exome sequencing and RNA sequencing of pretreatment tumors were performed in addition to TCR sequencing. The study was an exploratory multi-omic analysis of somatic, immune and clinical correlates of response to PD-L1 blockade with atezolizumab in urothelial cancer. Blood samples gave a median of around 140,000 T cells and tens of thousands of unique TCRs, with a median clonality of approximately 0.08. Pretreatment blood TCR-seq was available for about 27 patients, at least one posttreatment blood collection was obtained for about 24 patients, and tumor TCR-seq was available for about 24 patients. Durable clinical benefit meant progression-free survival longer than 6 months, and TCR features were also tested against progression-free and overall survival. The research as a whole found: Because the sample size was small (n ≈ 30) and many exploratory analyses were performed, the results are intended to be hypothesis-generating. A pretreatment peripheral blood TCR clonality below the median was linked to improved progression-free and overall survival. Among patients with durable benefit, tumor-associated TCR clones showed greater expansion in peripheral blood 3 weeks after treatment started (n ≈ 21, p = 0.022).

To estimate absolute template abundance from read counts, synthetic TCR analog templates were spiked into each PCR. Using the immunoSEQ assay, TCRbeta CDR3 regions were amplified from genomic DNA with bias-controlled V and J gene primers. Rearranged TCRbeta segments were sequenced at approximately 20X coverage. Regarding the original processing steps: Clustering was used to correct sequencing errors, and CDR3s were annotated against IMGT so that V, D and J genes could be assigned. Out-of-frame and stop-codon sequences were excluded, and only productive TCRbeta rearrangements were used in downstream analyses. Clonality was calculated as one minus the Shannon entropy normalized by the log of the number of unique productive sequences. Fisher's exact test with Benjamini-Hochberg correction, at a threshold of adjusted p below 0.01, was used to find clones that differed between time points or between blood and tumor. The table comes from immuneACCESS by way of TCRdb, which keeps in-frame sequences with V and J called. Part of the clones is missing from these tables; in studies checked, under half for an unresolved V gene and the rest for unknown reasons. V and J calls and clone size follow that table, whereas D and trimming were derived from the DNA. The sample includes tens of thousands of clones, with approximately 89% observed a single time. The top ten hold approximately 10% of the sample.

Remarks on this clone: This receptor's antigen is unknown. Within one base of it there is no much larger clone, and no base qualities were kept.

The time point label on this specimen signifies: pretreatment peripheral blood. A total of approximately 27 patients with locally advanced or metastatic urothelial carcinoma, treated at Memorial Sloan Kettering on a trial protocol, made up the cohort. Peripheral blood mononuclear cells were collected from each patient pretreatment and during treatment, giving between 1 and 8 total time points per patient. The Qiagen DNeasy Blood extraction kit was used to purify genomic DNA from total PBMCs and tumor samples. PBMCs were collected pretreatment and during treatment, and were isolated and stored as previously described. V drops 1 base and J drops 9 bases, leaving 11 bases in between. The CDR3 contains 13 residues, cysteine and phenylalanine counted. Of all the DNA, just the CDR3 is kept, 39 bases in frame from base 1. For CDR1 and CDR2, the germline V gene lists SGHRS and YFSETQ.

This material consisted of PBMCs, taken around atezolizumab (anti-PD-L1) treatment. The sequence links TRBV5-1 to TRBJ2-1; the D gene is perhaps TRBD2, from 6 matching bases. The source is a woman aged 60 to 75 with urothelial cancer. At the DNA level, the sequence is TGCGCCAGCAGCTTGATCTCCGGGGGTGAGCAGTTCTTC. It codes for CASSLISGGEQFF.